This T cell receptor beta chain was recovered during a study of T cells in Graves' hyperthyroidism and ophthalmopathy. Background on the study: At initial diagnosis, before any treatment had begun, peripheral blood was obtained.

Hyperthyroidism was newly diagnosed in patients aged 18 to 65 (duration under 2 months). Uncontrolled infection, other autoimmune disease, pregnancy or lactation led to exclusion. Clinical symptoms, serum thyroxine, TRAb, thyroid ultrasound and orbital computed tomography established diagnosis. TCR beta CDR3 sequences were amplified from RNA transcripts. HTBI primers were employed in a first-round RT-PCR of the TCR CDR3. In TCRdb, the multiplex PCR reads were re-called with MiXCR into one record per CDR3 protein. The data hold under 350,000 distinct CDR3 sequences, with approximately 18% observed a single time. In its sample, this clonotype was seen a few times. This clonotype was sampled from a woman between 45 and 60 years old with Graves' hyperthyroidism. The sample was blood.

CDR3 sequence: CASSLIGASSYEQYF. The CDR3 DNA follows: TGTGCCAGCAGTCTTATAGGGGCTAGCTCCTACGAGCAGTACTTC. The chain employs TRBV28 and TRBJ2-7, with D perhaps matching TRBD1 (5 bases). The CDR3 length is 15 residues. The germline V and J ends were trimmed by 5 bases and 0 bases, with 14 bases remaining between them. Germline-derived CDR1 and CDR2 are MDHEN and SYDVKM.